This T cell receptor (beta chain) was captured by sequencing in a study of blood T cell repertoires in COVID-19. Background on the study: Spain, Italy and the United States supplied samples that represented acute and convalescent COVID-19. T cells, B-cell-depleted T cells, or PBMCs provided the cDNA or gDNA that served as material.

Authors' methods: For nucleated cells, counts were estimated from reference gene primer amplification. TCRdb's table, derived via immunoSEQ multiplex PCR, lists solely in-frame clones and lacks some. Clone size and the V and J calls come from that table; the DNA yielded D and trimming. Of 200,000 to 250,000 clones in the sample, approximately 80% are singletons; the top ten hold 3% to 4%. V dropped 5 bases and J dropped 8; count of bases not matched to a gene: 8. CDR3 size: 14 residues. Germline V lookup: CDR1 SGHDT, CDR2 YYEEEE. This TCR was recovered from a woman aged 60-70 years who had recovered from COVID-19. Specimen: PBMCs or T cells enriched from blood (not recorded which). This chain joins TRBV5-6 and TRBJ2-2; 8 bases agree with TRBD1. CDR3 DNA: TGTGCCAGCAGTTTCGGACAGGGCAAAGGGGAGCTGTTTTTT. This gives the protein CASSFGQGKGELFF.